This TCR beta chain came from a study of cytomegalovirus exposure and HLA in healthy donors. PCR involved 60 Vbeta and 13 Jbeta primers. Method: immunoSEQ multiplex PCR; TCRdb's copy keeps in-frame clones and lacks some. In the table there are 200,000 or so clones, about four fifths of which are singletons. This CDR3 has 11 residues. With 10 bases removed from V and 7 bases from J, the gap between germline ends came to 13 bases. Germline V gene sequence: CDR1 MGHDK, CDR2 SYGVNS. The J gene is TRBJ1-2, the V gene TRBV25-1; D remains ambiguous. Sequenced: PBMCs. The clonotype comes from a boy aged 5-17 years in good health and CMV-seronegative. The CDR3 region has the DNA TGTGCCACCCAAACGGGGATTGGCTACACCTTC. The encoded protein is CATQTGIGYTF.